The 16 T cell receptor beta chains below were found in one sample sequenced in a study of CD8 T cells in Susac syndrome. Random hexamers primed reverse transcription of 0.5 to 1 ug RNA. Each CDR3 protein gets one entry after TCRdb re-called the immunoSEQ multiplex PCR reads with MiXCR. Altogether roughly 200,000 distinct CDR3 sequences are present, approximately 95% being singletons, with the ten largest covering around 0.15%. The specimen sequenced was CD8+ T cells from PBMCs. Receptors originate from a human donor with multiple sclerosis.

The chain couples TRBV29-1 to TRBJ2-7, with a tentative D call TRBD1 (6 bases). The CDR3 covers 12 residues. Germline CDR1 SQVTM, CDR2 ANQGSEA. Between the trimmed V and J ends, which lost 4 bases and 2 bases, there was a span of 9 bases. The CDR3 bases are TGCAGCGTTGGGACAGCAACCTACGAGCAGTACTTC. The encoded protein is CSVGTATYEQYF.

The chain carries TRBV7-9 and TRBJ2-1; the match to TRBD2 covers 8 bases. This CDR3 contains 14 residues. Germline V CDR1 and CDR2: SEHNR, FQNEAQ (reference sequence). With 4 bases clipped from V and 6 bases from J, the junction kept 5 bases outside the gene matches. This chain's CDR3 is CASSSTSAFNEQFF. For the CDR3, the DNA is TGTGCCAGCAGCTCGACTAGCGCATTCAATGAGCAGTTCTTC.

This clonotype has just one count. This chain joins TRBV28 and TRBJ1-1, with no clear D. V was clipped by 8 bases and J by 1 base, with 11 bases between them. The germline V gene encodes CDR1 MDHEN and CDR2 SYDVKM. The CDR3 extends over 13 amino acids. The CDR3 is CASLRRENTEAFF. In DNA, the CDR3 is TGTGCCAGCCTCCGAAGGGAGAACACTGAAGCTTTCTTT. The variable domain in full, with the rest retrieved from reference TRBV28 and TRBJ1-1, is DVKVTQSSRYLVKRTGEKVFLECVQDMDHENMFWYRQDPGLGLRLIYFSYDVKMKEKGDIPEGYSVSREKKERFSLILESASTNQTSMYLCASLRRENTEAFFGQGTRLTVV.

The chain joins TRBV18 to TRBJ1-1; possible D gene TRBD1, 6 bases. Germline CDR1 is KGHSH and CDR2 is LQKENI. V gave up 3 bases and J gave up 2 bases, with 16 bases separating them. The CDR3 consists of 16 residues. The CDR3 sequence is CASSPGHWWENTEAFF. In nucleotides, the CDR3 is TGTGCCAGCTCACCGGGACACTGGTGGGAAAACACTGAAGCTTTCTTT. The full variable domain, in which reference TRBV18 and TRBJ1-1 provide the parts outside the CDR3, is NAGVMQNPRHLVRRRGQEARLRCSPMKGHSHVYWYRQLPEEGLKFMVYLQKENIIDESGMPKERFSAEFPKEGPSILRIQQVVRGDSAAYFCASSPGHWWENTEAFFGQGTRLTVV.

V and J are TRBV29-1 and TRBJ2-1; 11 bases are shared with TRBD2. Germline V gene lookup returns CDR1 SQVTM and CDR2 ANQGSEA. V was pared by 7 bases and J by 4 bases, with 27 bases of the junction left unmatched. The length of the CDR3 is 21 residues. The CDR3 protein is CSATLEPGTSGRVALYNEQFF. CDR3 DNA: TGCAGCGCTACCCTCGAGCCGGGGACTAGCGGAAGAGTTGCTCTGTACAATGAGCAGTTCTTC.

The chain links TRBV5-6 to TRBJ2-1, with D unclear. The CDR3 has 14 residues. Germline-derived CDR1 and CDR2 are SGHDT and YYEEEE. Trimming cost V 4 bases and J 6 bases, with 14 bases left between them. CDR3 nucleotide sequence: TGTGCCAGCAGCCCAACGGCCCCCTTCAATGAGCAGTTCTTC. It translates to CASSPTAPFNEQFF.

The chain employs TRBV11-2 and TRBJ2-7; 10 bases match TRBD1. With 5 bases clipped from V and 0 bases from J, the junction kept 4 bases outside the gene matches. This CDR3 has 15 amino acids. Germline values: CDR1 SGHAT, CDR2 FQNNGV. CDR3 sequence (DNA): TGTGCCAGCAGCCAGGGACAGGGGAGCTCCTACGAGCAGTACTTC. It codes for CASSQGQGSSYEQYF.

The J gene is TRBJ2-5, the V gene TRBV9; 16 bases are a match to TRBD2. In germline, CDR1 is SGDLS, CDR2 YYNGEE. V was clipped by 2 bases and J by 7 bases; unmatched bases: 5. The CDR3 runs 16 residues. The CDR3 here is CASSVGTSGGAGTQYF. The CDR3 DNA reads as TGTGCCAGCAGCGTGGGGACTAGCGGGGGGGCCGGGACCCAGTACTTC.

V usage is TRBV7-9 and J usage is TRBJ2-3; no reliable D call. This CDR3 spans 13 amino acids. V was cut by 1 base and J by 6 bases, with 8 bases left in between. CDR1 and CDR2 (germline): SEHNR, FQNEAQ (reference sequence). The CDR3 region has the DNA TGTGCCAGCAGCTTAGGAGTCTGGGATACGCAGTATTTT. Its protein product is CASSLGVWDTQYF.

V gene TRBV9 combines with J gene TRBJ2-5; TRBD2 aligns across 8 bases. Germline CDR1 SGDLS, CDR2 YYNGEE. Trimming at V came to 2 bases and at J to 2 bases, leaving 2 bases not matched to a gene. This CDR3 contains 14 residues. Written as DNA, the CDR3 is TGTGCCAGCAGCGTTAGCGGGAAGCAAGAGACCCAGTACTTC. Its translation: CASSVSGKQETQYF.

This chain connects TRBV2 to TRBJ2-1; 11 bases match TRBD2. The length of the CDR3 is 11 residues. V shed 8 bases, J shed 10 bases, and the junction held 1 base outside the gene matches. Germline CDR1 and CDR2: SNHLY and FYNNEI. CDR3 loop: CASLAGGEQFF. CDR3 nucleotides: TGTGCCAGCCTAGCGGGAGGAGAGCAGTTCTTC.

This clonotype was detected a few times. Here the CDR3 reads CASLGGAYGYTF. Written as DNA, the CDR3 is TGTGCCAGCTTGGGAGGGGCCTATGGCTACACCTTC. The chain couples TRBV6-5 to TRBJ1-2; D might be TRBD1 (5 bases). Trimming removed 8 bases from V and 4 bases from J, with 11 bases in between. CDR1 MNHEY and CDR2 SVGAGI come from the germline V gene. This CDR3 spans 12 amino acids.

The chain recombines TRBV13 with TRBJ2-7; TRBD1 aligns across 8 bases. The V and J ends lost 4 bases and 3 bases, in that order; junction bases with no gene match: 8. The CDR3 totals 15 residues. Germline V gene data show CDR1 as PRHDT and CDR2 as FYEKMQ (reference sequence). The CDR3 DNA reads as TGTGCCAGCAGCTGGGGGACAGGCCCAGGCTACGAGCAGTACTTC. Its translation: CASSWGTGPGYEQYF.

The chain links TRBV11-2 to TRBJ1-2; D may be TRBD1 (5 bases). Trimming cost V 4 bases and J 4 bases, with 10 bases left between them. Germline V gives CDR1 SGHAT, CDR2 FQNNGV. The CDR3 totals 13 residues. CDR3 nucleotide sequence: TGTGCCAGCAGCTCCGGGACTCCCTATGGCTACACCTTC. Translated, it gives CASSSGTPYGYTF.

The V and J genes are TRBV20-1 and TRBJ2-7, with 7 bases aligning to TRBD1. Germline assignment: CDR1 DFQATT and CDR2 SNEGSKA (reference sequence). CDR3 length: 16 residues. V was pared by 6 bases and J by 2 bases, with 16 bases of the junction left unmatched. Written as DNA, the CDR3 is TGCAGTGCCGCCGCGACCGGGACAGATTATCCCTACGAGCAGTACTTC. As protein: CSAAATGTDYPYEQYF.

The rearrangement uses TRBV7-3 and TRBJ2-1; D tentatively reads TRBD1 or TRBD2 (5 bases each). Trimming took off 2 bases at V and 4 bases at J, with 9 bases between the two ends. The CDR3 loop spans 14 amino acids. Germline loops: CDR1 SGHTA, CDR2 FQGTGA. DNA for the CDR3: TGTGCCAGCAGCTTAGACGGGGCATACAATGAGCAGTTCTTC. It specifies CASSLDGAYNEQFF.